The present TCR beta chain was sequenced within a study of response to subunit inactivated influenza vaccine. In regard to this clonotype: Its antigen is still unknown.

Notes on the study in general: Every seasonal influenza vaccination brings in few new T cells, the authors suggested.

TCRdb redid the calling of the RT-PCR reads with MiXCR, one entry per CDR3 protein. The sample has hundreds of thousands of distinct CDR3 sequences, about 25% seen once; the top ten hold approximately 2%. Sequenced here: CD4+ T cells sorted from PBMCs, sampled roughly 5 days after vaccination. The source is a man aged 50 to 59 who received an inactivated influenza vaccine.

CDR3 region: CASSPDRGPDSYEQYF. The CDR3 coding sequence is TGTGCCAGCAGCCCGGACAGGGGGCCTGACTCCTACGAGCAGTACTTC. The chain couples TRBV7-9 to TRBJ2-7; TRBD1 matches 11 bases. CDR1 is SEHNR and CDR2 is FQNEAQ in the germline V gene (reference sequence). The J segment lost 0 bases and the V segment lost 5 bases, leaving 6 bases of the junction unmatched. The CDR3 spans 16 residues.